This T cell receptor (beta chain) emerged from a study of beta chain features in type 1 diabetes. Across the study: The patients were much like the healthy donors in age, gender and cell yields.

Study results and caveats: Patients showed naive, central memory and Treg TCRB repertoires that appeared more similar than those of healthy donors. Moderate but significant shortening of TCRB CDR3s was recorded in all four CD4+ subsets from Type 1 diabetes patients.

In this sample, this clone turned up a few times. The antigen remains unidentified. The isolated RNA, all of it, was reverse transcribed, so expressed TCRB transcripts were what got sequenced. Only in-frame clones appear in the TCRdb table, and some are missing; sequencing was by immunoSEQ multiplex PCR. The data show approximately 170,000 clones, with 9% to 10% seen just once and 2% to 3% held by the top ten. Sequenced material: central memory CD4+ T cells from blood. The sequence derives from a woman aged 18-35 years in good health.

The CDR3 is CASSPLAAGNTIYF. The CDR3 DNA reads as TGTGCCAGCTCACCATTGGCGGCTGGAAACACCATATATTTT. V usage is TRBV18 and J usage is TRBJ1-3; D gene ambiguous. The CDR3 length is 14 residues. V was clipped by 2 bases and J by 2 bases, with 7 bases between them. CDR1 KGHSH and CDR2 LQKENI come from the germline V gene. The full variable domain, with the rest looked up from reference TRBV18 and TRBJ1-3, is NAGVMQNPRHLVRRRGQEARLRCSPMKGHSHVYWYRQLPEEGLKFMVYLQKENIIDESGMPKERFSAEFPKEGPSILRIQQVVRGDSAAYFCASSPLAAGNTIYFGEGSWLTVV.